This T cell receptor beta chain comes out of a study of blood T cell repertoires in COVID-19. Study-wide context: Sources were T cells, B-cell-depleted T cells, or PBMCs; the material itself was cDNA or gDNA.

The age range of participants was about 18 to 100 years, with residence in around 22 US areas. Data came from immunoSEQ multiplex PCR; TCRdb stores just in-frame clones and leaves some out. The sample has roughly 380,000 clones, roughly 86% seen once; the top ten hold just over 1%. The V gene's germline CDR1 is SGHRS and CDR2 YFSETQ. J gave up 8 bases and V 3 bases, and 7 bases lay outside the gene matches. The CDR3 is made up of 14 amino acids. The material sequenced was PBMCs or T cells enriched from blood (not recorded which). The genes are TRBV5-1 and TRBJ1-4; 7 nucleotides match TRBD1. The source of this sequence is a woman in her 30s who had been exposed to COVID-19. CDR3: CASSSGTAREKLFF. The CDR3 DNA is TGCGCCAGCAGCTCCGGGACAGCAAGGGAAAAACTGTTTTTT.